The present TCR beta chain was sequenced within a study of graft-versus-host responses after intestinal transplantation. Study-wide background: Isolated intestinal, liver-intestinal, or multivisceral transplants were what recipients had. Findings and caveats of the study: Peak GvH clone levels in circulation were associated with early post-transplant HvG declines.

Using immunoSEQ multiplex PCR, the repertoire was profiled, and TCRdb retains in-frame clones only, with some absent. The sample lists some 110,000 clones; roughly nine tenths were seen once. Notes on this clone: The target antigen is unknown.

The sequence was collected from a human donor who received an intestinal transplant. Sequenced here: unstimulated CD4+ T cells sorted from spleen or lymph node cells, sampled before intestinal transplant.

The CDR3 protein is CASTSTGIGNSPLHF. The DNA for the CDR3 is TGCGCCAGCACCTCGACCGGGATAGGGAATTCACCCCTCCACTTT. The V gene is TRBV5-1, the J gene TRBJ1-6, with unresolved D. V was shortened by 6 bases and J by 7 bases, with 17 bases between the two germline ends. The germline V gene has CDR1 SGHRS and CDR2 YFSETQ. The CDR3 loop spans 15 amino acids. The full variable domain, in which reference TRBV5-1 and TRBJ1-6 provide the parts outside the CDR3, is KAGVTQTPRYLIKTRGQQVTLSCSPISGHRSVSWYQQTPGQGLQFLFEYFSETQRNKGNFPGRFSGRQFSNSRSEMNVSTLELGDSALYLCASTSTGIGNSPLHFGNGTRLTVT.